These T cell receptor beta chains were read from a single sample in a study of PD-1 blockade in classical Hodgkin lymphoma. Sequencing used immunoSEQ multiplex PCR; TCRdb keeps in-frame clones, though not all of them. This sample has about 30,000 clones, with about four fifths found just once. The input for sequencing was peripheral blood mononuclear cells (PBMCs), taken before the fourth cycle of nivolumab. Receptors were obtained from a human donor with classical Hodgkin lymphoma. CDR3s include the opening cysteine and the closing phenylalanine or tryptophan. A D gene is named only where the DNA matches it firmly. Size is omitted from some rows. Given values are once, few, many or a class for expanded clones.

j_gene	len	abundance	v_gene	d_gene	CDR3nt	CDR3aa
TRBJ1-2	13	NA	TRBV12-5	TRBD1	TGTGCTAGTGGTTTGGATAGGGGGCCCGGCTACACCTTC	CASGLDRGPGYTF
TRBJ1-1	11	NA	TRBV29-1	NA	TGCAGCGTTGAAGATAACTCTGAAGCTTTCTTT	CSVEDNSEAFF
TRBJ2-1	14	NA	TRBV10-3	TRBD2	TGTGCCATCAGTGGGACTAGCGGGGTGAATGAGCAGTTCTTC	CAISGTSGVNEQFF
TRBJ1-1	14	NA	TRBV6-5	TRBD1	TGTGCCAGCAGTTCACCAATACAGGGGCGGGAAGCTTTCTTT	CASSSPIQGREAFF
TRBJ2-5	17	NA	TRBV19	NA	TGTGCCAGTAGTATTTGGGGCGGCGGGGCCAAGCAAGAGACCCAGTACTTC	CASSIWGGGAKQETQYF
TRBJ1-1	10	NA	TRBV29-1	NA	TGCAGCGTCCAGACAGTTGAAGCTTTCTTT	CSVQTVEAFF
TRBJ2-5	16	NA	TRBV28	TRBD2	TGTGCCAGCAGTTCCAGACTAGCGGGAGGGGAAGAGACCCAGTACTTC	CASSSRLAGGEETQYF
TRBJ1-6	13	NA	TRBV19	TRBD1	TGTGCCAGTACCGGACAGGGTGGTTCACCCCTCCACTTT	CASTGQGGSPLHF
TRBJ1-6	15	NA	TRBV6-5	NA	TGTGCCAGCAACTCACGCGGGATCGGAGATTCACCCCTCCACTTT	CASNSRGIGDSPLHF
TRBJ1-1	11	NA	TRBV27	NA	TGTGCCAGCAGTTTTGGCACTGAAGCTTTCTTT	CASSFGTEAFF
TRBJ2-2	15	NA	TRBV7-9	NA	TGTGCCAGCAGCTTAGCCCCGGCCAGAGGCGGGGAGCTGTTTTTT	CASSLAPARGGELFF
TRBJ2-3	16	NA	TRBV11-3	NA	TGTGCCAGCAGCTTAGTGCCGGGGGCGCGGACAGATACGCAGTATTTT	CASSLVPGARTDTQYF
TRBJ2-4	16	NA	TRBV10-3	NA	TGTGCCATCAGTGAATGGAGGGGGCAGGCCAAAAACATTCAGTACTTC	CAISEWRGQAKNIQYF
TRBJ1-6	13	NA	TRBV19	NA	TGTGCCAGTTGTGGCGTGGTAGGTTCACCCCTCCACTTT	CASCGVVGSPLHF
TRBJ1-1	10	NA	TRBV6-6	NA	TGTGCCAGCAGTTACAATGAAGCTTTCTTT	CASSYNEAFF
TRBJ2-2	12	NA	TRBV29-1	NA	TGCAGCGTTGAAGAATGGGACGGGGAGCTGTTTTTT	CSVEEWDGELFF
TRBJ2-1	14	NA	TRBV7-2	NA	TGTGCCAGCAGCCGGGACCGCCACTACAATGAGCAGTTCTTC	CASSRDRHYNEQFF
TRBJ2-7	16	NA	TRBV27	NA	TGTGCCAGCAGTTTATCGGCAGGGGTACTCCTCTACGAGCAGTACTTC	CASSLSAGVLLYEQYF
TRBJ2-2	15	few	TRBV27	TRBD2	TGTGCCAGCAGAGCGGGGGCTGATTACACCGGGGAGCTGTTTTTT	CASRAGADYTGELFF
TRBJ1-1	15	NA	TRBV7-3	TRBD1	TGTGCCAGCAGCGAGACAGGGGGCCTAGGCACTGAAGCTTTCTTT	CASSETGGLGTEAFF
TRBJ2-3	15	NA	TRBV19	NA	TGTGCCAGTAGTATCGGGCATAGAGTCACAGATACGCAGTATTTT	CASSIGHRVTDTQYF
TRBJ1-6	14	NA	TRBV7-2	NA	TGTGCCAGCAGCCTTTGGGGAGGCGAATCACCCCTCCACTTT	CASSLWGGESPLHF
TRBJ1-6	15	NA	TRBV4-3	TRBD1	TGCGCCAGCAGCCAAGTTTACAGGGGCTATTCACCCCTCCACTTT	CASSQVYRGYSPLHF
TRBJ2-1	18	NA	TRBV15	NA	TGTGCCACCAGCGCCCACCGGGCGCCATTTAGTACTCCCAATGAGCAGTTCTTC	CATSAHRAPFSTPNEQFF
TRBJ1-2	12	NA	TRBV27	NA	TGTGCCAGCGGGAGGAGGGCAGGAGGCTACACCTTC	CASGRRAGGYTF
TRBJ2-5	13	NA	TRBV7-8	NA	TGTGCCAGCAGCTTGGGCTCCTGGGAGACCCAGTACTTC	CASSLGSWETQYF
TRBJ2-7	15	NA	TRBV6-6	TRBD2	TGTGCCAGCAGTGACCAGACTAGCGGGAGGCTCGAGCAGTACTTC	CASSDQTSGRLEQYF
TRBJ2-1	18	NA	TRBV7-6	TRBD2	TGTGCCAGCAGCTTAGAGAATAGCGGGTACAGCTCCTACAATGAGCAGTTCTTC	CASSLENSGYSSYNEQFF
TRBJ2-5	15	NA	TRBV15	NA	TGTGCCACCAGCAGAGATGGTAATTTCGGAGAGACCCAGTACTTC	CATSRDGNFGETQYF
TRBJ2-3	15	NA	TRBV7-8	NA	TGTGCCAGCAGCTTGGTAACGCCCGGATCCGATACGCAGTATTTT	CASSLVTPGSDTQYF
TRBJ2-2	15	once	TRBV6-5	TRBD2	TGTGCCAGCAGTTACCCAGCGGGGGGTACCGGGGAGCTGTTTTTT	CASSYPAGGTGELFF
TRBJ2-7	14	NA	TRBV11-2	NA	TGTGCCAGCAGCCTGGCGAGGGACGGCTACGAGCAGTACTTC	CASSLARDGYEQYF
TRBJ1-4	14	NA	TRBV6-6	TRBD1	TGTGCCAGCAGTTCGGACAGGGCAGGCGAAAAACTGTTTTTT	CASSSDRAGEKLFF
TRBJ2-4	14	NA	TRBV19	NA	TGTGCCAGTAGTTCCTTTAGCGTTTCGAACATTCAGTACTTC	CASSSFSVSNIQYF
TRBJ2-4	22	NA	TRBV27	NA	TGTGCCAGCAGGATTAGAATTCCGGGACCCAGGAAAGGAACTTTAGCCAAAAACATTCAGTACTTC	CASRIRIPGPRKGTLAKNIQYF
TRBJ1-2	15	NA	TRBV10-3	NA	TGTGCCATCAGTGAGGAAGGCAGGCTAGGCTATGGCTACACCTTC	CAISEEGRLGYGYTF
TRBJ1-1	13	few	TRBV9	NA	TGTGCCAGCAGCGAGGGGGGGAACACTGAAGCTTTCTTT	CASSEGGNTEAFF
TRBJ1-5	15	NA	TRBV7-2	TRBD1	TGTGCCAGCAGCTTAGTACAGGGGTCCAATCAGCCCCAGCATTTT	CASSLVQGSNQPQHF
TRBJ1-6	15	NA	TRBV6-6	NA	TGTGCCAGCAGCCTGACAGGAGCGCTTAATTCACCCCTCCACTTT	CASSLTGALNSPLHF
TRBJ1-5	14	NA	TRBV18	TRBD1	TGTGCCAGCTCACCTACAGGGGGCCGCCAGCCCCAGCATTTT	CASSPTGGRQPQHF
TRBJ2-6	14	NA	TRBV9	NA	TGTGCCAGCAGCGACCAGCATGGGGCCAACGTCCTGACTTTC	CASSDQHGANVLTF
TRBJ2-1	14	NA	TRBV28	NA	TGTGCCAGCAGTTTGAGACTAGCCTACAATGAGCAGTTCTTC	CASSLRLAYNEQFF
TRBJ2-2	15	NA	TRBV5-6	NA	TGTGCCAGCAGCTTGGTGGGCAGTTTGAGCGGGGAGCTGTTTTTT	CASSLVGSLSGELFF